This T cell receptor beta chain was recorded in a study of T cell responses to AZD1222 COVID-19 vaccine. Overall study findings and caveats: Distributed over spike, vaccine-associated CD4 TCRs predominated at 160-218 and 743-854. Per reports, nearly half of all spike-specific TCRs target regions that are unmutated in variants. Among the donors, most were white British and more were female, and clonal diversity was possibly underestimated.

TCRdb keeps only in-frame clones here, not all; method: immunoSEQ multiplex PCR. The profile shows approximately 89,000 clones, nearly 90% of them singletons. This clone was found once. The antigen remains undetermined. The length of the CDR3 is 18 residues. Germline-derived CDR1 and CDR2 are LNHDA and SQIVND (reference sequence). V lost 1 base and J 5 bases, leaving 21 bases between the germline ends. The rearrangement joins TRBV19 to TRBJ2-1, with D possibly TRBD2 on 7 matching bases. This receptor was taken from an adult in good health. The sample was peripheral blood, taken on day 0 of AZD1222 vaccination. The CDR3 loop is CASSIGPPWGGLDNEQFF. The DNA of the CDR3 is TGTGCCAGTAGTATAGGTCCCCCGTGGGGGGGCCTGGACAATGAGCAGTTCTTC.